What follows is one T cell receptor (beta chain) and its context. The antigen remains undetermined. The CDR3 contains 15 residues. V was shortened by 0 bases and J by 4 bases, with 8 bases between the two germline ends. Germline V gene sequence: CDR1 SGHNT, CDR2 YYREEE (reference sequence). This sample stems from a study of cytotoxic CD8 clonotypes in ibrutinib-treated CLL. As for the study in general: Investigators reported some 24 partial and 2 complete responses; after median about six years, about 15 patients remained remitted and about twelve progressed.

Study results and limitations: Whereas clonality rose at ibrutinib response, it declined toward baseline at progression.

Profiling relied on immunoSEQ multiplex PCR, and the TCRdb table lists in-frame clones only, not all of them. The data contain fewer than 80,000 clones, approximately 62% of them singletons. Frozen-stored PBMCs produced approximately 2 micrograms of genomic DNA for TCR beta libraries. This clonotype was sampled from a human donor with chronic lymphocytic leukemia. Sequenced material: PBMCs, taken after 12 months of ibrutinib treatment. The V and J genes are TRBV5-4 and TRBJ1-6, with TRBD1 as a possible D gene (5 bases). In DNA, the CDR3 is TGTGCCAGCAGCTTGGGGGGGATATATAATTCACCCCTCCACTTT. Translation: CASSLGGIYNSPLHF. Combining the CDR3 with reference TRBV5-4 and TRBJ1-6 gives the whole variable domain ETGVTQSPTHLIKTRGQQVTLRCSSQSGHNTVSWYQQALGQGPQFIFQYYREEENGRGNFPPRFSGLQFPNYSSELNVNALELDDSALYLCASSLGGIYNSPLHFGNGTRLTVT.